The 6 T cell receptor beta chains below all came from one sample that was sequenced in a study of cytomegalovirus exposure and HLA in healthy donors (dated by TCRdb to 2016 to 2017). Libraries came from the immunoSEQ multiplex PCR assay. The multiplex PCR relied on a mix of 60 forward primers for TCR Vbeta segments and 13 reverse primers for TCR Jbeta segments. TCRdb took over this immuneACCESS table, retaining in-frame rearrangements with V and J assigned. Such tables are incomplete; in checked studies, under half of the missing clones stem from an unresolved V gene, and the remainder is unexplained. Across this sample there are some 140,000 clones, with over 70% seen only once. More than 0.95% of the sample comes from the top ten. Sequenced input: PBMCs. These receptor sequences come from a man between 18 and 29 years old in good health and CMV-seronegative.

The genes are TRBV7-2 and TRBJ1-2; no clear D gene. Germline V lookup: CDR1 SGHTA, CDR2 FQGNSA. This CDR3 region has 16 residues. The V end lost 1 base, the J end lost 0 bases, and 12 bases lay between the germline ends. CDR3 coding DNA: TGTGCCAGCAGCTTAGATTCCCCGGGTTCTAACTATGGCTACACCTTC. It codes for CASSLDSPGSNYGYTF. The full variable domain, with the rest looked up from reference TRBV7-2 and TRBJ1-2, is GAGVSQSPSNKVTEKGKDVELRCDPISGHTALYWYRQSLGQGLEFLIYFQGNSAPDKSGLPSDRFSAERTGGSVSTLTIQRTQQEDSAVYLCASSLDSPGSNYGYTFGSGTRLTVV.

The genes are TRBV19 and TRBJ2-1, with D possibly being TRBD1 (6 bases). Germline V CDR1 and CDR2: LNHDA, SQIVND (reference sequence). The V gene lost 2 bases and the J gene lost 9 bases, with 26 bases spanning the gap. This CDR3 has 18 amino acids. As DNA, the CDR3 is TGTGCCAGTAGTATAAGCGGAGTCGGGATATGGGGGCACGGTGAGCAGTTCTTC. It yields the protein CASSISGVGIWGHGEQFF.

This clone was detected only once. This chain uses TRBV6-6 with TRBJ1-2, with 8 bases matching TRBD1. This CDR3 comprises 15 residues. CDR1 and CDR2 from the germline V gene are MNHNY and SVGAGI (reference sequence). With 5 bases clipped from V and 2 bases from J, the junction kept 7 bases outside the gene matches. CDR3 DNA: TGTGCCAGCAGTCCACGCCGGACAGGGAACTATGGCTACACCTTC. This sequence encodes CASSPRRTGNYGYTF.

V is TRBV2 and J is TRBJ1-4; D uncertain. Trimming took off 3 bases at V and 5 bases at J, with 7 bases between the two ends. This CDR3 is built from 13 residues. Per germline, CDR1 SNHLY and CDR2 FYNNEI. The CDR3 sequence: CASSDGRNEKLFF. CDR3 nucleotides: TGTGCCAGCAGTGATGGGCGAAATGAAAAACTGTTTTTT.

The chain joins TRBV7-8 to TRBJ1-1, with D perhaps matching TRBD1 (6 bases). Trimming cost V 5 bases and J 2 bases, with 18 bases left between them. This CDR3 has 16 amino acids. Germline V lookup: CDR1 SGHVS, CDR2 FQNEAQ. CDR3 bases: TGTGCCAGCAGCAGCCGCCGAGGACAGCCAAACACTGAAGCTTTCTTT. This translates into CASSSRRGQPNTEAFF.

The rearrangement links TRBV9 to TRBJ2-4, with D perhaps matching TRBD2 (7 bases). Trimming pared 0 bases from V and 0 bases from J, leaving 10 bases between. The CDR3 runs to 16 residues. Germline V gene sequence: CDR1 SGDLS, CDR2 YYNGEE. The CDR3, as DNA: TGTGCCAGCAGCGTAGGGGGGGGCGTAGCCAAAAACATTCAGTACTTC. Protein product: CASSVGGGVAKNIQYF.